A single TCR beta chain is shown here with its context. This clonotype was recorded once. Its antigen remains undetermined. There are no base qualities to consult, and no much larger clone falls within one base. A single read is weak support. This sample stems from a study of blood T cells in healthy people across ages (dated by TCRdb to about 2015). Some background on the complete study: In model experiments, template switching captured about one uniquely barcoded TCR beta cDNA molecule for every two T cells. Using deep sequencing normalized with unique cDNA molecular identifiers, the study measured how TCR beta repertoire diversity changes with age. The donors were divided into four age groups: young (average approximately 16 years), middle-aged (about 39), aged (about 60) and long-lived (about 79). To avoid experimental bias, donors of different ages were randomly spread across the sequencing lanes. Using the same blood draw, the study looked at two additional independent replicas of 1 million unique cDNA reads for two donors, one aged 18 to 30 and the other aged 80 or older. On the study overall, not on this receptor specifically: Compared with the aged group, the long-lived group had more naive CD4+ T cells, fewer expanded clones and increased TCR diversity, suggesting age selection. Observed TCR beta diversity per million T cells fell roughly linearly with age, and a significant reduction was already apparent by age around 36. Bulk unsorted PBMC profiling prevented conclusive comparison of naive and antigen-experienced compartments. Observed TCR beta diversity correlated strongly with the percentage of naive T cells measured by flow cytometry. Because donor CMV infection status was unknown, age-related changes in expanded clonotypes were potentially confounded. Estimates of total diversity from one million sequenced T cells were regarded as lower bounds and underestimates.

The approximately 39 donors, aged about 6 to 95 years, were systemically healthy Caucasian individuals from Russia. Roughly 9 milliliters of peripheral blood were drawn from each donor into EDTA-treated Vacutainer tubes. PBMCs were isolated by Ficoll-Paque density-gradient centrifugation, with at least 6 million obtained per sample. Trizol reagent was used to extract total RNA from the PBMCs, yielding at least 5.5 micrograms per sample. For every donor, flow cytometry on a PBMC aliquot measured the percentage of naive CD45RAhigh/CD27high T cells. Counted from cysteine to phenylalanine, this CDR3 has 15 amino acids. Just the 45-base CDR3 DNA is kept, in frame starting at base 1. Based on the germline V gene, the CDR1 and CDR2 sequences are MDHEN and SYDVKM. Receptor amplification or capture employed 5' RACE. TCRdb names Illumina HiSeq 2500 as the instrument used. A second PCR of about 6 to 12 cycles was run with a J-beta primer mix and a sample-barcoded 5' primer. A template-switch 5' adaptor carrying 12 random nucleotides introduced a unique molecular identifier onto each TCR beta cDNA molecule. At least 3 million CDR3-containing paired-end reads were obtained from each sample. First-strand cDNA was synthesized from all RNA with the Mint cDNA synthesis kit, primed by a TRBC-specific oligonucleotide. After uracil-DNA glycosylase treatment, a first 18-cycle PCR used universal primers M1SS and BC2_uni_R on all cDNA. From the authors' description of their analysis: Each sample was normalized by randomly selecting 1 million high-quality reads, each carrying a distinct molecular identifier. Instead of being binned into consensus sequences, reads with shared molecular identifiers were discarded. MiTCR, with a Q25 quality threshold and the strictest error-elimination algorithm, was used for CDR3 identification, clonotype clustering and error correction. A nonparametric unseen species model with Euler transformation was used to estimate lower-bound total TCR beta diversity. TCRdb's own reprocessing of the public reads used fastp at Q25 and MiXCR and kept productive beta chains. Duplicate CDR3 protein sequences are folded into a single record with the most common DNA and genes. TCRdb, not the original authors, processed these V and J calls. The sample table lists about 1,800,000 distinct CDR3 sequences, 25% to 30% of them with a count of one. Together, the top ten hold over 7% of the sample.

The clonotype originates from a woman in her twenties or thirties in good health. The rearranged chain carries TRBV28 and TRBJ2-7; 7 junctional bases match TRBD1. The J call is doubtful: the DNA matches TRBJ2-5 better. Specimen: blood. The CDR3 is CASSLPGTEVKTQYF. The nucleotides read TGTGCCAGCAGTTTACCCGGGACAGAGGTCAAGACCCAGTACTTC.